This TCR beta chain was captured in a study of blood T cell repertoires in COVID-19. Looking at the study overall: There were acute and convalescent COVID-19 samples, and they came from the United States, Italy and Spain.

In the authors' workflow: Reference gene primer amplification yielded estimated nucleated cell counts. Clones were sequenced by immunoSEQ multiplex PCR, and TCRdb holds only the in-frame ones, with some missing. That table supplies the V and J calls and clone size; D and trimming were determined from the DNA. This sample has 250,000 to 350,000 clones, with about 89% found just once. CDR3 size: 15 residues. Germline V gene sequence: CDR1 MGHRA, CDR2 YSYEKL. After removal of 1 base from V and 11 bases from J, the junction contained 10 bases not matched to a gene. Sample: peripheral blood. V usage is TRBV4-1 and J usage is TRBJ1-3; 8 bases are shared with TRBD1. The source is a man aged 25 to 45 with acute or convalescent COVID-19. In nucleotides, the CDR3 is TGCGCCAGCAGCCAAGGGTCAACAGGGGGTACACCCATATATTTT. This gives the protein CASSQGSTGGTPIYF.